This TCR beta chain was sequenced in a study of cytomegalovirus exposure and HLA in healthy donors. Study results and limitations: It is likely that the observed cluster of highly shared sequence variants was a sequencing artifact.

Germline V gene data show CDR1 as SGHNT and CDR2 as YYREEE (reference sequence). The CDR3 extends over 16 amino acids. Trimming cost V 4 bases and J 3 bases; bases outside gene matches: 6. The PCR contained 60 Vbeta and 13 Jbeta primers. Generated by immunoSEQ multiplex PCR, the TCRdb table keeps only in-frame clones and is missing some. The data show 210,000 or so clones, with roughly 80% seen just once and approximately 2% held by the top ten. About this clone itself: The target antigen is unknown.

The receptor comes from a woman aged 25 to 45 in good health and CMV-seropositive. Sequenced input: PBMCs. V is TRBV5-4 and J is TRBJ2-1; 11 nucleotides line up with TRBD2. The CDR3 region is CASSPRLAGGYNEQFF. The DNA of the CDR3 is TGTGCCAGCAGCCCGCGCCTAGCGGGAGGCTACAATGAGCAGTTCTTC.